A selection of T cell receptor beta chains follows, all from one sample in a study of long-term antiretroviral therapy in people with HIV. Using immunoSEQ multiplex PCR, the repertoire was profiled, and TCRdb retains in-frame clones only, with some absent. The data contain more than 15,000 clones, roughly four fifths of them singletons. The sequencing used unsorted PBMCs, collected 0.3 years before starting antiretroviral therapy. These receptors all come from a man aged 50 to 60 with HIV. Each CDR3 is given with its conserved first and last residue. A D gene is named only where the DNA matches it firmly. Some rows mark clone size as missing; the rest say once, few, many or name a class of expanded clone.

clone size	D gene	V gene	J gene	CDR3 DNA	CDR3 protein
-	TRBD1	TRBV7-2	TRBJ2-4	TGTGCCAGCAGCCTAGGACAGGGTGAGGAAAACATTCAGTACTTC	CASSLGQGEENIQYF
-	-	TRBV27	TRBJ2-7	TGTGCCAGCAGGGGGGATAGCTACCAAGGACGGTATATCAACGAGCAGTACTTC	CASRGDSYQGRYINEQYF
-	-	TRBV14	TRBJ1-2	TGTGCCAGCCGGGCTAACTATGGCTACACCTTC	CASRANYGYTF
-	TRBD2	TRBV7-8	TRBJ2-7	TGTGCCAGCAGCTTCGGGACTAGGAGTTTCGAGCAGTACTTC	CASSFGTRSFEQYF
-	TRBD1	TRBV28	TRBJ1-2	TGTGCCAGCAGTACGATGACAGGGGTTTATGGCTACACCTTC	CASSTMTGVYGYTF
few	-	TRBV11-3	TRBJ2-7	TGTGCCAGCAGCCGAGACACCAGCTACGAGCAGTACTTC	CASSRDTSYEQYF
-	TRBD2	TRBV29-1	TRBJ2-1	TGCAGCGTTGCTAGCGGGAGGGCTTATACCTGGAGCTCCTACAATGAGCAGTTCTTC	CSVASGRAYTWSSYNEQFF
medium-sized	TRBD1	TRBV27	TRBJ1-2	TGTGCCAGCAGTTTAGGGGCGGGACAGCGCAACTATGGCTACACCTTC	CASSLGAGQRNYGYTF
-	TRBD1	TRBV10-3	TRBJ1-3	TGTGCCATCAGTGAACAGGGGTGGGACACCATATATTTT	CAISEQGWDTIYF
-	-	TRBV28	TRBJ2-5	TGTGCCAGCAGTTTATTTTGGGCAGGGGGGTCCCAAGAGACCCAGTACTTC	CASSLFWAGGSQETQYF
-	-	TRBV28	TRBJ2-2	TGTGCCAGCAGTCCCCTGGGTCCCGGGGAGCTGTTTTTT	CASSPLGPGELFF
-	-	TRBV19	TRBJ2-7	TGTGCCAGTAGTATCGTGGCGGGCCCGAGCTCCTACGAGCAGTACTTC	CASSIVAGPSSYEQYF
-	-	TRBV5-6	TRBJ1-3	TGTGCCAGCAGCTTAGGGTTACGGGGAAACACCATATATTTT	CASSLGLRGNTIYF
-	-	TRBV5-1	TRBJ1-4	TGCGCCAGCAGCCCCTCGGTTTCTGGGGATGAAAAACTGTTTTTT	CASSPSVSGDEKLFF
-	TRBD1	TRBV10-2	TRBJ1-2	TGCGCCAGCAGTGAGACCACAGGGGCAGATGGCTACACCTTC	CASSETTGADGYTF
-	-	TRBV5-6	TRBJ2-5	TGTGCCAGCAGCTTGGCAACCATAGAGACCCAGTACTTC	CASSLATIETQYF
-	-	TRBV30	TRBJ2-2	TGTGCCTGGAATGTGGTGCCCGGGGAGCTGTTTTTT	CAWNVVPGELFF
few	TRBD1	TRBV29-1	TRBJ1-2	TGCAGCGTTGGCGGACAGGGGAACTATGGCTACACCTTC	CSVGGQGNYGYTF
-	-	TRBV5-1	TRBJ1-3	TGCGCCAGCAGCCTACAGAGCTCTGGAAACACCATATATTTT	CASSLQSSGNTIYF
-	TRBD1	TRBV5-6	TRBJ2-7	TGTGCCAGCAGCGTGGGACAGCTAGACTACGAGCAGTACTTC	CASSVGQLDYEQYF
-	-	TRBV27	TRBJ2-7	TGTGCCAGCAGTCCATCGGCAGGGGAGAGCGTTTACGAGCAGTACTTC	CASSPSAGESVYEQYF
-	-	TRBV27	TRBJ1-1	TGTGCCAGCAGTCGGGCCGGGACGGAGAACACTGAAGCTTTCTTT	CASSRAGTENTEAFF
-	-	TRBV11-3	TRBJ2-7	TGTGCCAGCAGCTTACGGCGGGGTGGTAGGGACGAGCAGTACTTC	CASSLRRGGRDEQYF
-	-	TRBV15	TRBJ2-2	TGTGCCACCAGCAGAGGCAGTCGAGACACCGGGGAGCTGTTTTTT	CATSRGSRDTGELFF
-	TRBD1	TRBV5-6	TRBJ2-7	TGTGCCAGCAGCTACGGGACAGGTAAAAGCTACGAGCAGTACTTC	CASSYGTGKSYEQYF
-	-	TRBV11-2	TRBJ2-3	TGTGCCAGCAGCTTAACCCTCTCCCAGGGTGGAGCGCAGTATTTT	CASSLTLSQGGAQYF
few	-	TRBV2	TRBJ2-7	TGTGCCAGCAGTATCCAGGGCTACGAGCAGTACTTC	CASSIQGYEQYF
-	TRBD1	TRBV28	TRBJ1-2	TGTGCCAGCAGTCCGACAGGGGGGTTCTATGGCTACACCTTC	CASSPTGGFYGYTF
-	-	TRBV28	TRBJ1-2	TGTGCCAGCAGAAGGCGGAACACTAACTATGGCTACACCTTC	CASRRRNTNYGYTF
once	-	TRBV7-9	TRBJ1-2	TGTGCCAGCAGCTTAGGCGCAGGGCAGTATGGCTACACCTTC	CASSLGAGQYGYTF